This T cell receptor (beta chain) originates from a study of persistence of HIV-infected CD4 T cells. This nonspecific control used anti-CD3/anti-CD28 bead stimulation of CD4+ T cells. CD4+ T cells upregulating both CD40 ligand and CD69 were sorted as responding cells. Germline values: CDR1 SGHRS, CDR2 YFSETQ. The V gene lost 2 bases and the J gene lost 2 bases, with 10 bases spanning the gap. The CDR3 spans 15 residues. Sequencing used immunoSEQ version 4 in survey mode. Sequencing was performed with immunoSEQ multiplex PCR; in TCRdb, only in-frame clones are kept and a portion is missing. This table has 35,000 to 55,000 clones, approximately 91% appearing once. Concerning this clone: Its antigen is unidentified.

The material sequenced was CD4+ T cells sorted from PBMCs after roughly 18-hour stimulation, taken from a patient who received antiretroviral therapy. The TCR sequence derives from an adult man with HIV who was CMV-seropositive. V usage is TRBV5-1 and J usage is TRBJ2-2; tentatively, D is TRBD1 (6 bases). The CDR3 nucleotides read TGCGCCAGCAGCTTCGGGACATTAAACACCGGGGAGCTGTTTTTT. It yields the protein CASSFGTLNTGELFF.